Below, 7 T cell receptor beta chains from the same sample are listed, as sequenced in a study of cytomegalovirus exposure and HLA in healthy donors. Here immunoSEQ multiplex PCR was the method, and the copy in TCRdb shows in-frame clones only, minus some. The sample has about 55,000 clones; 80% to 95% are singletons. Input material: PBMCs. The receptors were sampled from a man between 18 and 35 years old in good health and CMV-seronegative.

The CDR3 bases are TGTGCCAGCGGGGCCAGCGTACCGGACGATACGCAGTATTTT. Its translation is CASGASVPDDTQYF. J is TRBJ2-3 and V is TRBV2, with D perhaps TRBD1 (5 bases). Germline lookup yields CDR1 SNHLY and CDR2 FYNNEI. The CDR3 contains 14 residues. V lost 8 bases and J lost 6, with 18 bases in between.

The chain links TRBV5-4 to TRBJ2-2, with 12 positions matching TRBD2. CDR3 size: 15 residues. The germline CDR1 and CDR2 sequences are SGHNT and YYREEE (reference sequence). Trimming at V came to 4 bases and at J to 5 bases, leaving 3 bases not matched to a gene. CDR3: CASSPGLAGTGELFF. CDR3 in DNA: TGTGCCAGCAGCCCGGGACTAGCGGGTACCGGGGAGCTGTTTTTT.

The rearrangement links TRBV11-2 to TRBJ2-7; 7 bases match TRBD2. The germline gives CDR1 SGHAT, CDR2 FQNNGV. The CDR3 loop spans 13 amino acids. Unmatched junction bases numbered 1, after V lost 0 bases and J lost 5 bases. DNA of the CDR3: TGTGCCAGCAGCTTAGAGGGAGGGGACGAGCAGTACTTC. Translating it yields CASSLEGGDEQYF.

There are a few counts of this clone. The V gene is TRBV18, the J gene TRBJ2-1; 12 positions agree with TRBD1. Trimming removed 6 bases from V and 7 bases from J; junction bases left unmatched: 4. The CDR3 extends over 14 amino acids. CDR1 and CDR2 from the germline V gene are KGHSH and LQKENI. CDR3 sequence: CASSPGQGANEQFF. CDR3 nucleotide sequence: TGTGCCAGCTCGCCGGGACAGGGGGCGAATGAGCAGTTCTTC.

The chain combines TRBV9 with TRBJ2-7; 7 bases align to TRBD1. The CDR3 runs 15 residues. Looked up from germline, CDR1 is SGDLS and CDR2 is YYNGEE. The V and J ends lost 1 base and 1 base, in that order; junction bases with no gene match: 5. Here the CDR3 DNA reads TGTGCCAGCAGCGTAAGCAGGACAGGTTCCTACGAGCAGTACTTC. Its translation: CASSVSRTGSYEQYF.

This clone was detected only a few times. The chain couples TRBV6-1 to TRBJ1-4; D call uncertain. Germline V gene data show CDR1 as MNHNS and CDR2 as SASEGT. The V and J ends lost 4 bases and 6 bases respectively, with 15 bases between them. This CDR3 has 15 amino acids. CDR3: CASSGRFQAYEKLFF. The CDR3, as DNA: TGTGCCAGCAGTGGCCGTTTCCAAGCCTATGAAAAACTGTTTTTT.

This rearrangement joins TRBV7-9 to TRBJ1-1; unclear D gene. The CDR3 spans 13 residues. CDR1 and CDR2 (germline): SEHNR, FQNEAQ (reference sequence). Trimming took off 10 bases at V and 2 bases at J, with 14 bases between the two ends. CDR3 protein: CAISGSANTEAFF. CDR3 nucleotide sequence: TGTGCCATCTCCGGGTCCGCAAACACTGAAGCTTTCTTT.